The 27 T cell receptor beta chains below were found in one sample sequenced in a study of T cell responses to AZD1222 COVID-19 vaccine (dated by TCRdb to the early 2020s). The time point label corresponds to: about 28 days (+/-7) after the second vaccine dose. Libraries were built with the immunoSEQ multiplex PCR assay. TCRdb re-hosts the immuneACCESS table, in-frame sequences only. Its copies lack some clones; in the studies checked, an unresolved V gene accounts for under half of them, and the cause for the rest is not known. In this sample the table shows more than 150,000 clones, more than 90% of which occur a single time. The leading ten clones occupy 1.5% of the sample. Here the sequenced sample was peripheral blood, taken 28 days after the second AZD1222 dose. Source of these receptors: an adult who received the AZD1222 COVID-19 vaccine.

This clone was seen only once. The V call is TRBV21-1, the J call TRBJ2-3; the listed D gene, TRBD2, was not tested against the DNA. TRBV21-1 is deemed a pseudogene. This CDR3 has 17 residues. The CDR3 DNA follows: TGTGCCAGCAGCAAAGTGCTCGCGGGGGCGGCGGGAGATACGCAGTATTTT. Amino acid sequence: CASSKVLAGAAGDTQYF.

V is TRBV28 and J is TRBJ1-5; no definite D call. V was trimmed by 5 bases and J by 6 bases, leaving 14 bases between them. CDR3 length equals 14 residues. In germline, CDR1 is MDHEN, CDR2 SYDVKM. The CDR3 bases are TGTGCCAGCAGTCTTACCCCTTTGGGTCAGCCCCAGCATTTT. It codes for CASSLTPLGQPQHF.

This chain joins TRBV3-1 (or the pseudogene TRBV3-2) and TRBJ1-2; D perhaps matches TRBD1 (5 bases). This CDR3 has 15 amino acids. V dropped 3 bases and J dropped 4 bases, with 15 bases sitting between them. Germline values: CDR1 LGHDT, CDR2 YNNKEL (reference sequence). CDR3 nucleotide sequence: TGTGCCAGCAGCCAGGCCGCCGGGGCCTTCTATGGCTACACCTTC. Translated, it gives CASSQAAGAFYGYTF.

The chain combines TRBV6-1 with TRBJ2-1; unclear D gene. Trimming removed 2 bases at V and 8 bases at J, with 10 bases between. Germline-derived CDR1 and CDR2 are MNHNS and SASEGT. CDR3 length: 13 amino acids. CDR3 loop: CASSEIRSHEQFF. The CDR3 DNA reads TGTGCCAGCAGTGAAATAAGGAGCCATGAGCAGTTCTTC.

This clone came up once. V is TRBV7-6 and J is TRBJ1-4; weak D call: TRBD1 (6 bases). There are 15 residues in the CDR3. With 5 bases removed from V and 4 bases from J, the gap between germline ends came to 14 bases. CDR1 and CDR2 from the germline V gene are SGHVS and FNYEAQ. CDR3 amino acids: CASSNRVGLNEKLFF. In DNA form, the CDR3 reads TGTGCCAGCAGCAACAGGGTTGGTCTTAATGAAAAACTGTTTTTT. The full variable domain, completed using reference TRBV7-6 and TRBJ1-4, is GAGVSQSPRYKVTKRGQDVALRCDPISGHVSLYWYRQALGQGPEFLTYFNYEAQQDKSGLPNDRFSAERPEGSISTLTIQRTEQRDSAMYRCASSNRVGLNEKLFFGSGTQLSVL.

This clone was detected only once. The chain combines TRBV11-2 with TRBJ2-1; possibly TRBD1 for D (6 bases). The CDR3 totals 17 residues. From germline, CDR1 is SGHAT and CDR2 FQNNGV. V lost 0 bases and J 4 bases, leaving 16 bases between the germline ends. CDR3 sequence: CASSLDFWTEYYNEQFF. The CDR3 DNA reads TGTGCCAGCAGCTTAGATTTTTGGACAGAATATTACAATGAGCAGTTCTTC.

This CDR3 reads CASSLVGRSGANVLTF. The CDR3 DNA reads as TGCGCCAGCAGCTTGGTGGGCCGCTCTGGGGCCAACGTCCTGACTTTC. The chain uses TRBV5-1 and TRBJ2-6; D not resolved. This CDR3 spans 16 amino acids. CDR1 and CDR2 from the germline V gene are SGHRS and YFSETQ. V was shortened by 0 bases and J by 0 bases, with 7 bases between the two germline ends.

The chain combines TRBV6-5 with TRBJ1-5; 8 bases fit TRBD1. Germline V gene lookup returns CDR1 MNHEY and CDR2 SVGAGI. CDR3 length equals 15 residues. The ends lost 5 bases at V and 6 bases at J; junction bases unmatched: 9. The CDR3 bases are TGTGCCAGCAGTAGAACAGGGGGACCCAGTCAGCCCCAGCATTTT. Its translation: CASSRTGGPSQPQHF.

V gene TRBV7-2 combines with J gene TRBJ2-7, with no clear D. The germline V and J ends were trimmed by 5 bases and 6 bases, with 20 bases remaining between them. Per germline, CDR1 SGHTA and CDR2 FQGNSA. The CDR3 is made up of 15 amino acids. The CDR3 bases are TGTGCCAGCAGCCCGTGGAGCGCCTTTCCCTCCGAGCAGTACTTC. It yields the protein CASSPWSAFPSEQYF.

The chain has TRBV10-2 and TRBJ2-7, with TRBD2 as a possible D gene (5 bases). V gave up 6 bases and J gave up 5 bases, with 8 bases separating them. Germline CDR1 WSHSY, CDR2 SAAADI. The CDR3 sequence is 11 residues long. The CDR3 is CASRVGDEQYF. The CDR3 DNA sequence: TGCGCCAGCAGGGTCGGGGACGAGCAGTACTTC.

The rearrangement links TRBV9 to TRBJ2-1; 7 nucleotides match TRBD2. CDR3 size: 16 residues. Per the germline V gene, CDR1 is SGDLS and CDR2 is YYNGEE. V dropped 3 bases and J dropped 0; count of bases not matched to a gene: 6. The CDR3, as DNA: TGTGCCAGCAGCGGCGGGGGAGCGCTCTCCTACAATGAGCAGTTCTTC. As protein: CASSGGGALSYNEQFF.

The chain carries TRBV4-2 and TRBJ1-1; D is uncertain. This CDR3 has 16 amino acids. V was shortened by 0 bases and J by 4 bases, with 15 bases between the two germline ends. Germline V gene sequence: CDR1 LGHNA, CDR2 YNFKEQ. CDR3 loop: CASSQESVRLSTEAFF. DNA of the CDR3: TGTGCCAGCAGCCAAGAAAGTGTCCGCCTCTCCACTGAAGCTTTCTTT.

The rearrangement uses TRBV28 and TRBJ2-1, with 10 bases that match TRBD1. Per germline, CDR1 MDHEN and CDR2 SYDVKM. Trimming at V came to 3 bases and at J to 7 bases, leaving 6 bases not matched to a gene. The CDR3 has 15 amino acids. The CDR3 DNA reads as TGTGCCAGCAGTTTGGGCGGGACAGGGGATAATGAGCAGTTCTTC. Translating it yields CASSLGGTGDNEQFF.

The CDR3 is CASSPPGLAGTPNNEQFF. The CDR3, as DNA: TGTGCCAGCTCACCACCAGGACTAGCGGGAACCCCAAACAATGAGCAGTTCTTC. The chain recombines TRBV18 with TRBJ2-1, with 12 bases fitting TRBD2. Germline loops: CDR1 KGHSH, CDR2 LQKENI. The CDR3 contains 18 residues. J lost 5 bases, V lost 0 bases, and 8 bases had no gene match.

The V gene is TRBV19, the J gene TRBJ2-7; 7 nucleotides align to TRBD2. Per the germline V gene, CDR1 is LNHDA and CDR2 is SQIVND (reference sequence). V was pared by 4 bases and J by 0 bases, with 3 bases of the junction left unmatched. This CDR3 spans 14 amino acids. In nucleotides, the CDR3 is TGTGCCAGTAGTACCGGGACTATCTCCTACGAGCAGTACTTC. Residues: CASSTGTISYEQYF.

The rearrangement links TRBV4-1 to TRBJ2-7; no definite D call. Germline-derived CDR1 and CDR2 are MGHRA and YSYEKL. This CDR3 spans 13 amino acids. V shed 3 bases and J shed 9 bases, with 15 bases lying between them. In nucleotides, the CDR3 is TGCGCCAGCAGCCATTACAGCCTTGAAGGGCAGTACTTC. Amino acid sequence: CASSHYSLEGQYF.

This chain links TRBV5-1 with TRBJ2-7; 9 bases align to TRBD2. This CDR3 spans 15 amino acids. V was clipped by 0 bases and J by 0 bases; unmatched bases: 1. Per germline, CDR1 SGHRS and CDR2 YFSETQ. The CDR3 DNA follows: TGCGCCAGCAGCTTGGGACTAGCGGCCTCCTACGAGCAGTACTTC. Its protein product is CASSLGLAASYEQYF.

This chain connects TRBV7-9 to TRBJ1-6; 7 positions agree with TRBD1. The CDR3 has 16 residues. V was pared by 1 base and J by 3 bases, with 3 bases of the junction left unmatched. Germline lookup yields CDR1 SEHNR and CDR2 FQNEAQ (reference sequence). CDR3 in amino acids: CASSLGQGFYNSPLHF. The CDR3 region has the DNA TGTGCCAGCAGCTTAGGACAGGGCTTCTATAATTCACCCCTCCACTTT.

The table lists this clone with a count of one. The chain carries TRBV18 and TRBJ1-2; D call uncertain. This CDR3 is 15 amino acids long. Trimming cost V 4 bases and J 0 bases, with 12 bases left between them. Per the germline V gene, CDR1 is KGHSH and CDR2 is LQKENI. The CDR3 spells CASSLERIPNYGYTF. The CDR3 coding sequence is TGTGCCAGCTCACTGGAGCGCATACCTAACTATGGCTACACCTTC.

The rearrangement links TRBV5-1 to TRBJ1-5; no clear D. Germline-derived CDR1 and CDR2 are SGHRS and YFSETQ. The ends were cut back, 2 bases at V and 6 bases at J, with 15 bases in the middle. The CDR3 consists of 15 residues. CDR3 region: CASSLQGGDSQPQHF. CDR3 coding DNA: TGCGCCAGCAGCTTACAAGGAGGTGATAGTCAGCCCCAGCATTTT.

This clone was observed a handful of times. The V and J genes are TRBV7-2 and TRBJ2-5; 8 nucleotides line up with TRBD1. The CDR3 has 15 residues. V was pared by 7 bases and J by 5 bases, with 12 bases of the junction left unmatched. The V gene's germline CDR1 is SGHTA and CDR2 FQGNSA. The CDR3 DNA reads TGTGCCAGCACTCCAGGGACAGGACCCTCCGAGACCCAGTACTTC. Residues: CASTPGTGPSETQYF. The variable domain in full, completed from reference TRBV7-2 and TRBJ2-5, reads GAGVSQSPSNKVTEKGKDVELRCDPISGHTALYWYRQSLGQGLEFLIYFQGNSAPDKSGLPSDRFSAERTGGSVSTLTIQRTQQEDSAVYLCASTPGTGPSETQYFGPGTRLLVL.

The chain carries TRBV5-1 and TRBJ1-1; D is unclear. The CDR3 totals 13 residues. Trimming took off 0 bases at V and 3 bases at J, with 6 bases between the two ends. Germline CDR1 reads SGHRS; CDR2 reads YFSETQ. DNA of the CDR3: TGCGCCAGCAGCTTGGATGTCGACACTGAAGCTTTCTTT. Its translation: CASSLDVDTEAFF.

The rearrangement uses TRBV6-5 and TRBJ2-7; 9 nucleotides align to TRBD1. Germline CDR1 MNHEY, CDR2 SVGAGI. The CDR3 runs 13 residues. The junction had 9 bases not matched to a gene; V was cut back by 10 bases and J by 5 bases. CDR3 coding DNA: TGTGCCATCCTACAGGGGGCGCTGGACGAGCAGTACTTC. Translation gives CAILQGALDEQYF.

V and J are TRBV19 and TRBJ1-1, with TRBD1 matching over 7 bases. After removal of 6 bases from V and 1 base from J, the junction contained 14 bases not matched to a gene. The CDR3 is 17 residues long. The germline CDR1 and CDR2 sequences are LNHDA and SQIVND (reference sequence). CDR3 coding DNA: TGTGCCAGTAGCCAAGCTCCGGGACAGAGGGCGAACACTGAAGCTTTCTTT. Amino acids: CASSQAPGQRANTEAFF. The complete variable domain, with remaining parts taken from reference TRBV19 and TRBJ1-1, reads DGGITQSPKYLFRKEGQNVTLSCEQNLNHDAMYWYRQDPGQGLRLIYYSQIVNDFQKGDIAEGYSVSREKKESFPLTVTSAQKNPTAFYLCASSQAPGQRANTEAFFGQGTRLTVV.

The chain joins TRBV19 to TRBJ1-2; D possibly corresponds to TRBD1 (6 bases). Per germline, CDR1 LNHDA and CDR2 SQIVND (reference sequence). Trimming shortened V by 5 bases and J by 4 bases, and 11 bases separated the two germline ends. The CDR3 consists of 13 residues. For the CDR3, the DNA is TGTGCCAGTAGTTCAGGGGACGGCTATGGCTACACCTTC. Translated, it gives CASSSGDGYGYTF.

The V and J genes are TRBV7-3 and TRBJ2-1; D possibly corresponds to TRBD2 (6 bases). V shed 3 bases and J shed 0 bases, with 12 bases lying between them. There are 16 residues in the CDR3. The germline V gene encodes CDR1 SGHTA and CDR2 FQGTGA. The chain's CDR3 is CASSFGGRSSYNEQFF. The CDR3 nucleotides read TGTGCCAGCAGCTTCGGAGGGAGGTCCTCCTACAATGAGCAGTTCTTC.

The chain combines TRBV6-5 with TRBJ1-1; D call uncertain. Trimming left V 4 bases short and J 1 base short, with 7 bases between. This CDR3 contains 13 residues. Per germline, CDR1 MNHEY and CDR2 SVGAGI. The CDR3 spells CASSFSGNTEAFF. CDR3 sequence (DNA): TGTGCCAGCAGTTTCTCCGGGAACACTGAAGCTTTCTTT.